The 12 T cell receptor beta chains in this list originate from one sample, sequenced in a study of T-cell reconstitution after alpha-beta-depleted transplantation in children. The TCRbeta library incorporated unique molecular identifiers. One entry per CDR3 protein results from TCRdb running MiXCR on the PCR reads. The sample gives 200,000 to 300,000 distinct CDR3 sequences, approximately 12% of which show up once; around 2.8% is in the top ten. The specimen was PBMCs from the stem cell graft donor, collected from the stem cell graft. These receptors all come from a human donor who donated a stem cell graft to a child with acute lymphoblastic leukemia.

This clonotype was picked up many times. CDR3 coding DNA: TGCAGTGCTAGTGACAGGGCCGGGTACGAGCAGTACTTC. Encoded protein: CSASDRAGYEQYF. V and J are TRBV20-1 and TRBJ2-7, with 7 bases identical to TRBD1. The ends lost 3 bases at V and 4 bases at J; junction bases unmatched: 6. CDR1 is DFQATT and CDR2 is SNEGSKA in the germline V gene (reference sequence). This CDR3 is built from 13 residues.

The V call is TRBV24-1, the J call TRBJ2-5; unclear D gene. The V end lost 3 bases, the J end lost 4 bases, and 8 bases lay between the germline ends. The V gene's germline CDR1 is KGHDR and CDR2 SFDVKD. The CDR3 extends over 13 amino acids. CDR3 in DNA: TGTGCCACCAGTGATCCTACCACAGAGACCCAGTACTTC. Its translation is CATSDPTTETQYF.

This clonotype was picked up many times. The chain combines TRBV12-3 or TRBV12-4 with TRBJ2-1; tentative D call: TRBD2 (7 bases). Trimming removed 4 bases from V and 4 bases from J, with 17 bases in between. The CDR3 has 16 amino acids. The chain's CDR3 is CASSYAGAPGYNEQFF. As DNA, the CDR3 is TGTGCCAGCAGTTACGCGGGGGCCCCCGGATACAATGAGCAGTTCTTC.

This clonotype was observed at least ten times. V gene TRBV29-1 combines with J gene TRBJ2-1; 7 bases align to TRBD2. CDR1 is SQVTM, CDR2 ANQGSEA, per germline. The CDR3 is made up of 15 amino acids. V gave up 3 bases and J gave up 4 bases; unmatched junction bases: 9. CDR3 DNA sequence: TGCAGCGTTGAGGGGGAGAGCGGGACTTACAATGAGCAGTTCTTC. It yields the protein CSVEGESGTYNEQFF.

This clonotype has a count of ten or more. The CDR3: CASSFGMTGATGANVLTF. In DNA form, the CDR3 reads TGTGCCAGCAGCTTCGGAATGACAGGGGCAACTGGGGCCAACGTCCTGACTTTC. The genes are TRBV5-6 and TRBJ2-6, with 8 positions matching TRBD1. Germline V gene data show CDR1 as SGHDT and CDR2 as YYEEEE. With V trimmed by 2 bases and J by 2 bases, 9 bases remained unmatched. The CDR3 consists of 18 residues.

This clonotype was observed many times. This sequence joins TRBV18 and TRBJ2-1, with D possibly being TRBD1 (6 bases). V was pared by 2 bases and J by 6 bases, with 20 bases between. From germline, CDR1 is KGHSH and CDR2 LQKENI. The CDR3 has 17 amino acids. The CDR3: CASSPRVDSLILNEQFF. CDR3 DNA: TGTGCCAGCTCACCAAGGGTGGACAGCTTAATACTCAATGAGCAGTTCTTC.

Worth noting for this clonotype: The CDR3 ends on some other residue instead of the conserved phenylalanine or tryptophan, so this is likely a read error. The chain recombines TRBV5-1 with TRBJ2-1, with no clear D. V dropped 5 bases and J dropped 0 bases, with 9 bases sitting between them. Germline values: CDR1 SGHRS, CDR2 YFSETQ. This CDR3 spans 14 amino acids. The CDR3 DNA reads as TGCGCCAGCAGGACCAAATACTCCTACAATGAGCAGTTCTTG. It translates to CASRTKYSYNEQFL.

This clonotype was seen ten or more times. The V and J genes are TRBV28 and TRBJ2-7; perhaps D is TRBD1 or TRBD2 (5 bases each). Germline V gene data show CDR1 as MDHEN and CDR2 as SYDVKM. CDR3 length: 15 amino acids. The V and J ends lost 3 bases and 9 bases respectively, with 21 bases between them. The CDR3 DNA follows: TGTGCCAGCAGTTTCTACCGGGACGGAGGTAAAGGGCAGTACTTC. Its translation is CASSFYRDGGKGQYF.

Many counts were recorded for this clonotype. The chain links TRBV27 to TRBJ2-1; 9 bases map to TRBD1. Germline CDR1 is MNHEY and CDR2 is SMNVEV (reference sequence). J lost 3 bases, V lost 3 bases, and 3 bases had no gene match. The CDR3 is 15 residues long. For the CDR3, the DNA is TGTGCCAGCAGTTTGGACAGGGGAGGCTACAATGAGCAGTTCTTC. This gives the protein CASSLDRGGYNEQFF.

This clonotype was picked up many times. This chain connects TRBV6-2 or TRBV6-3 to TRBJ2-7; TRBD1 might be the D (6 bases). Germline CDR1 reads MNHEY; CDR2 reads SVGEGT. Trimming left V 4 bases short and J 6 bases short, with 19 bases between. The CDR3 is 15 amino acids. CDR3 in DNA: TGTGCCAGCAGTTTCAGCTTGGACAGATCGGGCGAGCAGTACTTC. This codes for CASSFSLDRSGEQYF.

This clonotype was picked up many times. V gene TRBV6-5 combines with J gene TRBJ2-1; D remains ambiguous. Germline lookup yields CDR1 MNHEY and CDR2 SVGAGI. Trimming shortened V by 2 bases and J by 0 bases, and 8 bases separated the two germline ends. The CDR3 is made up of 15 amino acids. CDR3 in DNA: TGTGCCAGCAGTTACGATCGTTACTCCTACAATGAGCAGTTCTTC. Protein sequence: CASSYDRYSYNEQFF.

The chain employs TRBV3-1 and TRBJ2-1, with D perhaps matching TRBD2 (6 bases). This CDR3 is built from 17 residues. V shed 10 bases and J shed 3 bases, with 25 bases lying between them. Looked up from germline, CDR1 is LGHDT and CDR2 is YNNKEL (reference sequence). This CDR3 reads CATSQARRTTHYNEQFF. In DNA form, the CDR3 reads TGTGCCACCTCCCAAGCAAGGCGGACTACCCACTACAATGAGCAGTTCTTC.